This TCR beta chain stems from a study of blood T cell repertoires in COVID-19 (dated by TCRdb to 2018 to 2020). For the study in its entirety: The collaborator samples originated in the United States, Italy and Spain and spanned the acute and convalescent phases of COVID-19. The repertoires were released in a freely available public database intended as a resource for research on the immune response to SARS-CoV-2. The prospective study material was composed of cDNA or gDNA derived from T cells, B-cell-depleted T cells, or PBMCs. Subjects who had been exposed to COVID-19, were actively infected with it, or had recovered from it provided the deeply sampled blood TCRbeta repertoires that made up the dataset. Samples were obtained from the ongoing ImmuneRACE study (first 160 participants) and from 1,254 subjects provided by 6 global collaborators. Sample metadata almost always included a de-identified subject ID, COVID-19 status, age in years and sex. Where HLA class I and class II types were available, the types were taken from metadata supplied by the sample provider, not from assay-based typing. Results the study describes overall, beyond this receptor: How much clinical and demographic metadata was included differed by source and by participant, and the metadata was provided uncurated.

The immunoSEQ Assay, a bias-controlled multiplex PCR, was used to amplify TCRbeta CDR3 regions from genomic DNA. The paper's data handling went like this. The number of nucleated cells in each sample was estimated by amplification of reference gene primers within the assay. Sequence reads were collapsed and filtered to measure the absolute abundance of every unique TCRbeta CDR3 rearrangement. For each sample, productive Simpson clonality was calculated as the square root of Simpson's diversity index over productive rearrangements. TCRdb obtained this table from immuneACCESS and retained in-frame rearrangements with V and J assigned. These tables miss some clones; where compared with another copy, unresolved V genes account for less than half of the shortfall, and the remainder is unexplained. V and J calls and clone size come straight from that table; D and trimming were deduced from the DNA. Present in this sample are about 99,000 clones, about 86% of which were seen just once. Jointly, the top ten make up about 3.3% of the sample.

Each collaborating institution followed its own protocols to collect whole blood in K2EDTA tubes. Collaborator samples were shipped for TCRbeta analysis as frozen whole blood, isolated PBMCs, or DNA extracted from either sample type. Notes on this clone: The antigen this receptor binds is unknown. Base qualities are missing; no much larger clone stands one base away.

From the cysteine up to the phenylalanine, the CDR3 has a length of 14 residues. The only DNA kept is the CDR3, 42 bases in frame from the first base. Between the V and J ends, shortened by 2 bases and 0 bases respectively, the junction contains 8 bases. CDR1 and CDR2 are drawn from the germline V gene: SGDLS, YYNGEE. This clonotype was sampled from a woman of 80 years or more with active or convalescent COVID-19. The sequencing sample was made of peripheral blood. The rearranged segments are TRBV9 and TRBJ1-1, with the D gene uncertain. CDR3 protein: CASSVTRVNTEAFF. The nucleotide sequence reads TGTGCCAGCAGCGTTACTCGGGTGAACACTGAAGCTTTCTTT.